This section outlines one T cell receptor (beta chain) sequence together with its context. The sample is drawn from a study of sequential checkpoint blockade in melanoma. The sample's treatment: randomized to nivolumab then ipilimumab (arm A) or the reverse (arm B). The CDR3 totals 14 residues. Unmatched junction bases numbered 5, after V lost 4 bases and J lost 2 bases. Per germline, CDR1 SGHRS and CDR2 YFSETQ. Measured with immunoSEQ multiplex PCR; TCRdb has only the in-frame clones, and not every one. This repertoire shows 12,000 or so clones, 25% to 35% found once; its top ten account for about 15%.

The V and J genes are TRBV5-1 and TRBJ2-7; 8 bases line up with TRBD2. This TCR was sampled from a human donor with melanoma. Here the sequenced sample was tumor tissue (inferred from file names), taken from a patient given nivolumab and ipilimumab in sequence. This CDR3 is CASSPSGLAYEQYF. Here the CDR3 DNA reads TGCGCCAGCAGCCCGTCGGGACTAGCCTACGAGCAGTACTTC. Drawing the rest from reference TRBV5-1 and TRBJ2-7, the complete variable domain is KAGVTQTPRYLIKTRGQQVTLSCSPISGHRSVSWYQQTPGQGLQFLFEYFSETQRNKGNFPGRFSGRQFSNSRSEMNVSTLELGDSALYLCASSPSGLAYEQYFGPGTRLTVT.